The following is a TCR beta chain sequence with its context. V shed 5 bases and J shed 9 bases, with 13 bases lying between them. The germline V gene encodes CDR1 SGHTA and CDR2 FQGNSA. The CDR3 contains 12 residues. The sample originates from a study of cytomegalovirus exposure and HLA in healthy donors. Sequenced by immunoSEQ multiplex PCR; TCRdb stores in-frame clones only, minus some. Of about 340,000 clones listed, 70% to 90% are singletons. The sample consisted of PBMCs. V and J are TRBV7-2 and TRBJ2-5; possibly TRBD2 for D (5 bases). The receptor's source is a woman aged 18-29 years in good health and CMV-seronegative. The DNA for the CDR3 is TGTGCCAGCAGCCCAGACGGGGTTGCCCAGTACTTC. Encoded protein: CASSPDGVAQYF.